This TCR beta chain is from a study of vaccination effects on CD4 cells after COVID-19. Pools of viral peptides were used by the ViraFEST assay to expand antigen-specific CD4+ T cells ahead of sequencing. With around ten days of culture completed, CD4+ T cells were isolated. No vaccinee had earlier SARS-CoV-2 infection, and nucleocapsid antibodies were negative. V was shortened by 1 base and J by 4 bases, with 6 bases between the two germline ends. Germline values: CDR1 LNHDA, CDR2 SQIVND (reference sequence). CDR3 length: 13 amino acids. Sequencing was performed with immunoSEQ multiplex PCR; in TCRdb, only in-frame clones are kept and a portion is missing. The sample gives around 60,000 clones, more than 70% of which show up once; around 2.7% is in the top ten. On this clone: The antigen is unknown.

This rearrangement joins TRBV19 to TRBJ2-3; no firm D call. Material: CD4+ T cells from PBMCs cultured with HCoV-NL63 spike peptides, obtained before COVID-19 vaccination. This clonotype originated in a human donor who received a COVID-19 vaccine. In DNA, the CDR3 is TGTGCCAGTAGTATAGGGGTGGCAGATACGCAGTATTTT. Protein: CASSIGVADTQYF.